Presented here are 5 T cell receptor beta chains from one specimen sequenced in a study of shared T cell receptors in the human thymus. The repertoire was sequenced with immunoSEQ multiplex PCR; TCRdb's copy has only in-frame clones and lacks some. The sample shows hundreds of thousands of clones, 85% to 90% of them seen only once. This sample also appeared in a second study, on human thymus T cells.

The sample consisted of thymocytes. The receptors originated from a boy under three years old with a congenital heart defect.

The rearrangement joins TRBV12-5 to TRBJ1-2; 11 bases fit TRBD1. The CDR3 totals 18 residues. The V gene end was trimmed by 2 bases and the J gene end by 4 bases; junction bases not matched to a gene: 12. Germline CDR1 and CDR2: LGHNT and FRNRAP. The CDR3 loop reads CASGLLPDRGRPFYGYTF. DNA for the CDR3: TGTGCTAGTGGTTTGCTCCCGGACAGGGGGCGCCCCTTCTATGGCTACACCTTC. The variable domain in full, completed from reference TRBV12-5 and TRBJ1-2, reads DARVTQTPRHKVTEMGQEVTMRCQPILGHNTVFWYRQTMMQGLELLAYFRNRAPLDDSGMPKDRFSAEMPDATLATLKIQPSEPRDSAVYFCASGLLPDRGRPFYGYTFGSGTRLTVV.

The rearrangement uses TRBV28 and TRBJ2-7; 13 bases fit TRBD2. CDR1 and CDR2 (germline): MDHEN, SYDVKM. V gave up 3 bases and J gave up 2 bases; unmatched junction bases: 7. The CDR3 sequence is 17 residues long. CDR3 sequence (DNA): TGTGCCAGCAGTTTTACTAGCGGGAGGGCCCCCCCCTACGAGCAGTACTTC. Translation: CASSFTSGRAPPYEQYF.

This chain connects TRBV18 to TRBJ2-5; 8 nucleotides line up with TRBD1. Unmatched junction bases numbered 5, after V lost 4 bases and J lost 4 bases. There are 14 residues in the CDR3. The germline gives CDR1 KGHSH, CDR2 LQKENI. The DNA for the CDR3 is TGTGCCAGCTCACAGACAGGGGACGGAGAGACCCAGTACTTC. This translates into CASSQTGDGETQYF.

This clone was seen a single time. The rearrangement uses TRBV11-3 and TRBJ2-7, with D perhaps matching TRBD1 (5 bases). The CDR3 runs 14 residues. Trimming left V 5 bases short and J 0 bases short, with 11 bases between. Germline loops: CDR1 SGHNT, CDR2 YENEEA. The CDR3 nucleotides read TGTGCCAGCAGCCTGAGCCAGGGCTCCTACGAGCAGTACTTC. Amino acid sequence: CASSLSQGSYEQYF. Using reference TRBV11-3 and TRBJ2-7 for the parts outside the CDR3, the full variable domain is EAGVVQSPRYKIIEKKQPVAFWCNPISGHNTLYWYLQNLGQGPELLIRYENEEAVDDSQLPKDRFSAERLKGVDSTLKIQPAELGDSAVYLCASSLSQGSYEQYFGPGTRLTVT.

The CDR3 sequence: CASSLPGGTDTQYF. The CDR3 nucleotides are TGTGCCAGCAGCCTTCCCGGGGGCACAGATACGCAGTATTTT. The chain joins TRBV5-6 to TRBJ2-3, with D perhaps matching TRBD2 (5 bases). Trimming took off 4 bases at V and 1 base at J, with 10 bases between the two ends. From germline, CDR1 is SGHDT and CDR2 YYEEEE. This CDR3 is built from 14 residues.